The table lists the clone carrying this TCR beta chain with a few counts. Its antigen is undetermined. Via CD45RO/CCR7/CD25/CD127/CD95/CD27, cells of the CD4+ naive, central memory, regulatory and stem cell-like memory subsets were sorted. The data were taken from a study of beta chain features in type 1 diabetes. General observations from the study: Within each of all four CD4+ subsets, Type 1 diabetes patients had TCRB CDR3s that were moderately but significantly shorter.

Isolated RNA was reverse transcribed in full, so expressed TCRB transcripts were sequenced. Produced via immunoSEQ multiplex PCR; TCRdb's table is partial and in-frame only. Of about 160,000 clones listed, roughly 9% are singletons. Looked up from germline, CDR1 is SGHAT and CDR2 is FQNNGV. The CDR3 runs to 15 residues. The V gene end was trimmed by 6 bases and the J gene end by 6 bases; junction bases not matched to a gene: 9. The source material was central memory CD4+ T cells from blood. This rearrangement joins TRBV11-2 to TRBJ2-1; 9 bases agree with TRBD2. This clonotype originated in a woman aged 30 to 39 with type 1 diabetes. In DNA, the CDR3 is TGTGCCAGCAGGCTAGTTAGCGGGAGAGGCAATGAGCAGTTCTTC. Translating it yields CASRLVSGRGNEQFF.